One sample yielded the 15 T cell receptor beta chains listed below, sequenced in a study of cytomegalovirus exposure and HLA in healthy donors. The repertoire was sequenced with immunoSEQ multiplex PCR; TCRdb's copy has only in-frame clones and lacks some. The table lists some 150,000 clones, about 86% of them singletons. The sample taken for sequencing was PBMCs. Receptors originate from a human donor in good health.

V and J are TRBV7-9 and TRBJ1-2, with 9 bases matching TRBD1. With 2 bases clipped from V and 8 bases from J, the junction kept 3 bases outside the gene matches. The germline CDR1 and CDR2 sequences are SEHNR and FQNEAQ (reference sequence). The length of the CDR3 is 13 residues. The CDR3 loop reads CASSLTGGRGYTF. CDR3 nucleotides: TGTGCCAGCAGCTTAACAGGGGGCCGGGGCTACACCTTC.

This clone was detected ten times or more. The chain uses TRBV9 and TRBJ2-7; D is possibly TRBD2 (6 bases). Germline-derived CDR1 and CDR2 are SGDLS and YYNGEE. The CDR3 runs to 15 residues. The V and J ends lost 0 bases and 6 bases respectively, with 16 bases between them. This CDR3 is CASSVGGGGSGEQYF. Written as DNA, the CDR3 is TGTGCCAGCAGCGTAGGGGGTGGAGGGAGCGGCGAGCAGTACTTC. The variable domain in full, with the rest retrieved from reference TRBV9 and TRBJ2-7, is DSGVTQTPKHLITATGQRVTLRCSPRSGDLSVYWYQQSLDQGLQFLIQYYNGEERAKGNILERFSAQQFPDLHSELNLSSLELGDSALYFCASSVGGGGSGEQYFGPGTRLTVT.

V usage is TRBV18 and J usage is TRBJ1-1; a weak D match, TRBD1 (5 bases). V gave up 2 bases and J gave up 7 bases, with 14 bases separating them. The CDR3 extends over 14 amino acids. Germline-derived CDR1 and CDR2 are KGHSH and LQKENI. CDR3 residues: CASSPGALGVEAFF. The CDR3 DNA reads TGTGCCAGCTCACCAGGGGCTCTTGGAGTTGAAGCTTTCTTT.

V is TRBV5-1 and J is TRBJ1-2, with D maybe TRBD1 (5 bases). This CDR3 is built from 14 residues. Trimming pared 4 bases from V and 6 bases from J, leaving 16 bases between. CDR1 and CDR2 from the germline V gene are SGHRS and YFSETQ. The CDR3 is CASSTGQVWDGYTF. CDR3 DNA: TGCGCCAGCAGCACAGGACAAGTGTGGGATGGCTACACCTTC.

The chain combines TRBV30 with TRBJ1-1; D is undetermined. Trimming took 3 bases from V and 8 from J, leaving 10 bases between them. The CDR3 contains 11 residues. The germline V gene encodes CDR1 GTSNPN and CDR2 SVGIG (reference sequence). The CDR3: CAWRTGVEAFF. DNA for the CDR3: TGTGCCTGGAGGACGGGAGTCGAAGCTTTCTTT. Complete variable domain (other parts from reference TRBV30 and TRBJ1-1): SQTIHQWPATLVQPVGSPLSLECTVEGTSNPNLYWYRQAAGRGLQLLFYSVGIGQISSEVPQNLSASRPQDRQFILSSKKLLLSDSGFYLCAWRTGVEAFFGQGTRLTVV.

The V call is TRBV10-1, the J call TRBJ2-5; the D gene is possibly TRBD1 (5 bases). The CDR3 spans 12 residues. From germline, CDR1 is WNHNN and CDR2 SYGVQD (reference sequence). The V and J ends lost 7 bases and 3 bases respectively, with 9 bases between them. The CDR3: CASTGWEETQYF. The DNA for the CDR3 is TGCGCCAGCACAGGGTGGGAAGAGACCCAGTACTTC.

The DNA for the CDR3 is TGTGCCACCTCCTGGGACAGGACCTATGGCTACACCTTC. It codes for CATSWDRTYGYTF. The chain carries TRBV2 and TRBJ1-2; 8 bases agree with TRBD1. The CDR3 length is 13 residues. Trimming cost V 10 bases and J 4 bases; bases outside gene matches: 8. The germline V gene encodes CDR1 SNHLY and CDR2 FYNNEI.

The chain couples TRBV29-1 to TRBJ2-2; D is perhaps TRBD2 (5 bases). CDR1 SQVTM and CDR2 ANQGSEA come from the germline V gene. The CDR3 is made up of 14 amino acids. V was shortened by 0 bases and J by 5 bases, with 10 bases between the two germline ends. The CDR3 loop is CSVEDLGGTGELFF. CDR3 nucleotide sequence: TGCAGCGTTGAAGATTTGGGCGGGACCGGGGAGCTGTTTTTT.

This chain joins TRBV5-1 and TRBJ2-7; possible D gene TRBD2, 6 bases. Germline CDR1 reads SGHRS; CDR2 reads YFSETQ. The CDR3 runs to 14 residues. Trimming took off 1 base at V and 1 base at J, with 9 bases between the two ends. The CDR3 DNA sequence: TGCGCCAGCAGCTTGCGGGGGAAGTCCTACGAGCAGTACTTC. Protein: CASSLRGKSYEQYF.

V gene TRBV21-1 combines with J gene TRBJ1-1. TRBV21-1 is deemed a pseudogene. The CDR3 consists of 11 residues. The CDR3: CASRSLTEAFF. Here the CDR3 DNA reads TGTGCCAGCAGGAGCCTCACTGAAGCTTTCTTT.

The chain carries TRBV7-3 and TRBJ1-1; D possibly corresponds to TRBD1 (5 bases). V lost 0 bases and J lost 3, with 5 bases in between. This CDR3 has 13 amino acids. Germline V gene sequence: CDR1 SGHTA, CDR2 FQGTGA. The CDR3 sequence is CASSLTGDTEAFF. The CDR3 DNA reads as TGTGCCAGCAGCTTAACAGGGGACACTGAAGCTTTCTTT.

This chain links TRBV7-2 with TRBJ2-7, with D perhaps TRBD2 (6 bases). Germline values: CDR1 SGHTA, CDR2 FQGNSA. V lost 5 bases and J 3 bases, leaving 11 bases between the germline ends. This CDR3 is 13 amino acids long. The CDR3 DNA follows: TGTGCCAGCAGCGGGGGGACTTACTACGAGCAGTACTTC. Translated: CASSGGTYYEQYF.

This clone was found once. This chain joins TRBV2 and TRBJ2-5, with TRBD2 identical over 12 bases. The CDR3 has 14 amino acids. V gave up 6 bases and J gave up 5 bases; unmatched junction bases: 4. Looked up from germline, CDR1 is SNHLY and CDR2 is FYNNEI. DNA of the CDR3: TGTGCCAGCAGGGCGACTAGCGGGGGCGAGACCCAGTACTTC. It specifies CASRATSGGETQYF.

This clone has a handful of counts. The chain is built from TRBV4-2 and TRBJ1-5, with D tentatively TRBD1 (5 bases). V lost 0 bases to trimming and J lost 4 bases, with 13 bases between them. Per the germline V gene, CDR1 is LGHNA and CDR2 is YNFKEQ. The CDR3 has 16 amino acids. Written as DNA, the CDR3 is TGTGCCAGCAGCCAAGATTTGGAGGGGCTTAATCAGCCCCAGCATTTT. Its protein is CASSQDLEGLNQPQHF.

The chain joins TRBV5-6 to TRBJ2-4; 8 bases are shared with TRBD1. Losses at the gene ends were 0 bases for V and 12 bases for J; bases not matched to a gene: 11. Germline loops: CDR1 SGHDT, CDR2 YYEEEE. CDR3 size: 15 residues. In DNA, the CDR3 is TGTGCCAGCAGCTTGGTCAGGGGGCGATCTGAGTATCAGTACTTC. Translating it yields CASSLVRGRSEYQYF. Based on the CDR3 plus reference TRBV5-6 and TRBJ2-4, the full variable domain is DAGVTQSPTHLIKTRGQQVTLRCSPKSGHDTVSWYQQALGQGPQFIFQYYEEEERQRGNFPDRFSGHQFPNYSSELNVNALLLGDSALYLCASSLVRGRSEYQYFGAGTRLSVL.